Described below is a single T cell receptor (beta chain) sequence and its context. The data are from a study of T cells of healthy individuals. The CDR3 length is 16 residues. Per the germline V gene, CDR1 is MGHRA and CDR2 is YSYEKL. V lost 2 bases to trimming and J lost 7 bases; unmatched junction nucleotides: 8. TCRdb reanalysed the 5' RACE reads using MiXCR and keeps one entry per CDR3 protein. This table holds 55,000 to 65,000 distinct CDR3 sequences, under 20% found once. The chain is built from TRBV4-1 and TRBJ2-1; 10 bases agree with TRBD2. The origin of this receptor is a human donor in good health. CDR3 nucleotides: TGCGCCAGCAGCCAATGGTACGCTAGCGGGAGTAATGAGCAGTTCTTC. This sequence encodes CASSQWYASGSNEQFF.